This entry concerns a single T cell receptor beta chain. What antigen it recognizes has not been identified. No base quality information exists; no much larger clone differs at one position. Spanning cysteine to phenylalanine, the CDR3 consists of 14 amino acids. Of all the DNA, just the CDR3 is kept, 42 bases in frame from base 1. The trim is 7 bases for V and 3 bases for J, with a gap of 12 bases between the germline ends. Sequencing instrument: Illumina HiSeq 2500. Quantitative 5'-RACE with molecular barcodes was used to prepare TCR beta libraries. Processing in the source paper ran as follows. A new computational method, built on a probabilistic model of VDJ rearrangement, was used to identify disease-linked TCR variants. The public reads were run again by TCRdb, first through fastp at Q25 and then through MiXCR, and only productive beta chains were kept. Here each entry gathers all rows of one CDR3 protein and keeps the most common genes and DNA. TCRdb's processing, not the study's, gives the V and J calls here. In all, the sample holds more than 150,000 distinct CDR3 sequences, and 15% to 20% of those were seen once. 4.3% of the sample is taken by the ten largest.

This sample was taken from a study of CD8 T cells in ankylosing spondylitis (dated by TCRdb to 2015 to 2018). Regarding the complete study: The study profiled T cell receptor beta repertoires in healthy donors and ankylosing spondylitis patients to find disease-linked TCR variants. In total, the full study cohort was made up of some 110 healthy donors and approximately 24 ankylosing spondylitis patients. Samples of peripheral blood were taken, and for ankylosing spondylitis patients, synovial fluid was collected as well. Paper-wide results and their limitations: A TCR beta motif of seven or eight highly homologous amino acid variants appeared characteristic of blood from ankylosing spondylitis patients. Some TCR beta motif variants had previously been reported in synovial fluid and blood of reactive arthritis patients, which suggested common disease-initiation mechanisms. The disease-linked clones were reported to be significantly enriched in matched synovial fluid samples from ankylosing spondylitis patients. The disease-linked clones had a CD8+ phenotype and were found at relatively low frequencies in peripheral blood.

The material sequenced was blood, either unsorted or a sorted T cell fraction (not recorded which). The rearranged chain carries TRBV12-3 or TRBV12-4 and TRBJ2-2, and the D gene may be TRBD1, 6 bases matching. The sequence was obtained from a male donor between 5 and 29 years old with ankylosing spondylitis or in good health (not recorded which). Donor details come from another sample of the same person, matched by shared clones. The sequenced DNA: TGTGCCAGCACATCGGGACAAGACACCGGGGAGCTGTTTTTT. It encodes CASTSGQDTGELFF.